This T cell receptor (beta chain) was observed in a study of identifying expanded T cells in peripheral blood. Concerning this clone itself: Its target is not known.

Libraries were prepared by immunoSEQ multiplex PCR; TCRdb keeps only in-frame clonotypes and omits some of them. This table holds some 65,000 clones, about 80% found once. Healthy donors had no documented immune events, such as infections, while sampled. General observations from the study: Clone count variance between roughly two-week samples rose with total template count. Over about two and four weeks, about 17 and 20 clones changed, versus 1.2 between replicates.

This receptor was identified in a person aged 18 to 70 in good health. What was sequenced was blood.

The DNA of the CDR3 is TGTGCCAGCAGCCTAATGGGACAGGAGAACACTGAAGCTTTCTTT. Its translation is CASSLMGQENTEAFF. The V call is TRBV5-4, the J call TRBJ1-1, with TRBD1 identical over 8 bases. The CDR3 is 15 amino acids. V trimming: 4 bases; J trimming: 1 base; junction bases outside the gene matches: 6. Germline CDR1 and CDR2: SGHNT and YYREEE (reference sequence).